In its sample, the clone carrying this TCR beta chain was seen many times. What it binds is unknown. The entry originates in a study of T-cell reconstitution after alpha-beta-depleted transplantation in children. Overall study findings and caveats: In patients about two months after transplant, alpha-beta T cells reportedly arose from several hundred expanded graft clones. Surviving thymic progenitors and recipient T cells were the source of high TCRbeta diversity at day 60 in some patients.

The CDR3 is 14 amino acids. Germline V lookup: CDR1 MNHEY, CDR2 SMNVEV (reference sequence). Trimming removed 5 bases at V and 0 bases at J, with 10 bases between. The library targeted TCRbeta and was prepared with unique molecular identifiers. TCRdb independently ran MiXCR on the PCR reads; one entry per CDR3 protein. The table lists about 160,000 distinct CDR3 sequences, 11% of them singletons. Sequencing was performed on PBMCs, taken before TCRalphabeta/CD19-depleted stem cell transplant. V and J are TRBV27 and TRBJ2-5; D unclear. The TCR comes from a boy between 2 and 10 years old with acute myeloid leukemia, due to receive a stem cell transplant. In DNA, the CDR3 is TGTGCCAGCAGTCCGAACACGTACCAAGAGACCCAGTACTTC. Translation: CASSPNTYQETQYF.